This T cell receptor beta chain was obtained from a study of PD-L1 blockade in urothelial cancer. At the level of the study: Treatment start was followed by blood analysis at 3 weeks (second dose) and again at 6 weeks. General study findings and limits: Tumor-associated TCR clones expanded more in blood at 3 weeks in patients with durable benefit.

The method was immunoSEQ multiplex PCR; TCRdb's version includes in-frame clones alone and lacks a portion of them. Among 60,000 to 70,000 clones listed, approximately 78% were seen once. As for time point: pretreatment peripheral blood. The germline V gene encodes CDR1 LNHDA and CDR2 SQIVND (reference sequence). The CDR3 consists of 14 residues. V lost 3 bases and J lost 1, with 9 bases in between. This clone was recorded many times. The antigen is unknown. The material was PBMCs, obtained around atezolizumab (anti-PD-L1) treatment. The chain carries TRBV19 and TRBJ1-1; D is unresolved. This TCR derives from a man aged 70 or older with urothelial cancer. The CDR3 loop reads CASSMNRANTEAFF. The CDR3 DNA is TGTGCCAGTAGTATGAACAGAGCGAACACTGAAGCTTTCTTT.